What follows are 29 T cell receptor beta chains derived from one specimen sequenced in a study of shared clonotypes between healthy human individuals. Only in-frame clones appear in the TCRdb table, and some are missing; sequencing was by immunoSEQ multiplex PCR. Among roughly 2,000,000 clones, approximately 94% were seen once, and the ten largest hold less than 1.5%. The naive CD8 fraction comprised CD45RO-negative cells positively selected for CCR7 and excluded terminally differentiated effector memory CD45RA+ cells. The sample taken for sequencing was naive CD8+ T cells sorted from blood. The receptors here all came from a man aged 18 to 30 in good health.

The rearrangement uses TRBV21-1 and TRBJ2-1; the table names TRBD2, a call not compared with the DNA. TRBV21-1 is shown as a pseudogene. This CDR3 has 13 amino acids. The CDR3 protein is CASWGGVYNEQFF. The CDR3 nucleotides read TGTGCCAGCTGGGGAGGTGTCTACAATGAGCAGTTCTTC.

The chain links TRBV7-9 to TRBJ1-2; a weak D match, TRBD1 (6 bases). CDR1 and CDR2 (germline): SEHNR, FQNEAQ (reference sequence). The CDR3 has 14 residues. Trimming took off 4 bases at V and 0 bases at J, with 9 bases between the two ends. CDR3 residues: CASSSGTPNYGYTF. Here the CDR3 DNA reads TGTGCCAGCAGCTCCGGGACACCTAACTATGGCTACACCTTC.

The gene calls are TRBV5-4 and TRBJ2-1; TRBD2 agrees at 8 bases. Germline CDR1 and CDR2: SGHNT and YYREEE (reference sequence). The CDR3 runs 15 residues. With 3 bases clipped from V and 8 bases from J, the junction kept 10 bases outside the gene matches. For the CDR3, the DNA is TGTGCCAGCAGCTGGACTAGCAGCCCTTCGGATGAGCAGTTCTTC. The encoded protein is CASSWTSSPSDEQFF. The whole variable domain, filled in from reference TRBV5-4 and TRBJ2-1, reads ETGVTQSPTHLIKTRGQQVTLRCSSQSGHNTVSWYQQALGQGPQFIFQYYREEENGRGNFPPRFSGLQFPNYSSELNVNALELDDSALYLCASSWTSSPSDEQFFGPGTRLTVL.

V and J are TRBV5-1 and TRBJ1-6, with 7 positions matching TRBD1. Germline V gene data show CDR1 as SGHRS and CDR2 as YFSETQ. The junction had 6 bases not matched to a gene; V was cut back by 3 bases and J by 6 bases. This CDR3 spans 15 amino acids. In nucleotides, the CDR3 is TGCGCCAGCAGCTACGGGACAGCCATTAATTCACCCCTCCACTTT. Its protein product is CASSYGTAINSPLHF.

The chain recombines TRBV10-3 with TRBJ1-5; 8 bases fit TRBD1. The CDR3 spans 13 residues. V gave up 9 bases and J gave up 3 bases; unmatched junction bases: 4. The germline V gene encodes CDR1 ENHRY and CDR2 SYGVKD. Here the CDR3 reads CAITGGPNQPQHF. DNA for the CDR3: TGTGCCATTACAGGGGGTCCCAATCAGCCCCAGCATTTT.

The chain uses TRBV7-2 and TRBJ2-1, with TRBD2 matching over 12 bases. CDR3 length: 14 amino acids. Trimming cost V 5 bases and J 6 bases; bases outside gene matches: 2. Looked up from germline, CDR1 is SGHTA and CDR2 is FQGNSA. DNA of the CDR3: TGTGCCAGCAGCCCGGGACTAGCGGGCAATGAGCAGTTCTTC. Residues: CASSPGLAGNEQFF.

This sequence joins TRBV4-1 and TRBJ1-2; tentatively, D is TRBD1 (5 bases). The CDR3 has 16 amino acids. V lost 1 base to trimming and J lost 2 bases, with 14 bases between them. Germline V gene data show CDR1 as MGHRA and CDR2 as YSYEKL. As DNA, the CDR3 is TGCGCCAGCAGCCAAGCCGTACAGGAGATAAACTATGGCTACACCTTC. Residues: CASSQAVQEINYGYTF.

This chain connects TRBV9 to TRBJ1-2, with a weak D call TRBD1 (6 bases). The CDR3 has 15 residues. Trimming removed 4 bases from V and 3 bases from J, with 16 bases in between. Germline CDR1 is SGDLS and CDR2 is YYNGEE. CDR3 residues: CASSSKDSLDYGYTF. The CDR3 region has the DNA TGTGCCAGCAGCTCGAAGGACAGTTTGGACTATGGCTACACCTTC.

This chain joins TRBV5-6 and TRBJ2-7; D not resolved. Trimming took off 9 bases at V and 3 bases at J, with 16 bases between the two ends. Per germline, CDR1 SGHDT and CDR2 YYEEEE. The CDR3 loop spans 13 amino acids. The CDR3 sequence is CATTRFSNYEQYF. CDR3 coding DNA: TGTGCCACCACGCGCTTCTCAAACTACGAGCAGTACTTC.

This chain joins TRBV5-1 and TRBJ2-3, with TRBD2 matching over 16 bases. The CDR3 runs to 18 residues. The trim removed 4 bases at V and 3 bases at J, leaving 8 bases unmatched. Looked up from germline, CDR1 is SGHRS and CDR2 is YFSETQ. The CDR3 spells CASSAGTSGRVATDTQYF. CDR3 sequence (DNA): TGCGCCAGCAGCGCGGGGACTAGCGGGAGGGTAGCGACAGATACGCAGTATTTT. The whole variable domain, filled in from reference TRBV5-1 and TRBJ2-3, reads KAGVTQTPRYLIKTRGQQVTLSCSPISGHRSVSWYQQTPGQGLQFLFEYFSETQRNKGNFPGRFSGRQFSNSRSEMNVSTLELGDSALYLCASSAGTSGRVATDTQYFGPGTRLTVL.

The CDR3 sequence: CASSFGTAESYNEQFF. The CDR3 coding sequence is TGTGCCAGCAGTTTCGGGACAGCAGAGTCCTACAATGAGCAGTTCTTC. V and J are TRBV27 and TRBJ2-1, with 7 bases aligning to TRBD1. The CDR3 spans 16 residues. Germline CDR1 MNHEY, CDR2 SMNVEV (reference sequence). The V and J ends lost 3 bases and 1 base, in that order; junction bases with no gene match: 6.

This rearrangement joins TRBV5-6 to TRBJ1-1; D call uncertain. V gave up 1 base and J gave up 2 bases, with 12 bases separating them. This CDR3 has 15 residues. The germline V gene has CDR1 SGHDT and CDR2 YYEEEE. CDR3 amino acids: CASSLQGLGNTEAFF. CDR3 nucleotides: TGTGCCAGCAGCTTGCAAGGACTGGGAAACACTGAAGCTTTCTTT. The entire variable domain, with the rest obtained from reference TRBV5-6 and TRBJ1-1, is as follows: DAGVTQSPTHLIKTRGQQVTLRCSPKSGHDTVSWYQQALGQGPQFIFQYYEEEERQRGNFPDRFSGHQFPNYSSELNVNALLLGDSALYLCASSLQGLGNTEAFFGQGTRLTVV.

V is TRBV5-1 and J is TRBJ1-1; D remains unclear. This CDR3 comprises 13 residues. CDR1 and CDR2 (germline): SGHRS, YFSETQ. V dropped 3 bases and J dropped 4 bases, with 10 bases sitting between them. DNA for the CDR3: TGCGCCAGCAGCTGGACGGACGGCACTGAAGCTTTCTTT. Amino acid sequence: CASSWTDGTEAFF. The complete variable domain, with remaining parts taken from reference TRBV5-1 and TRBJ1-1, reads KAGVTQTPRYLIKTRGQQVTLSCSPISGHRSVSWYQQTPGQGLQFLFEYFSETQRNKGNFPGRFSGRQFSNSRSEMNVSTLELGDSALYLCASSWTDGTEAFFGQGTRLTVV.

The rearrangement joins TRBV19 to TRBJ1-5, with D tentatively TRBD1 (6 bases). CDR3 size: 14 residues. The V end lost 3 bases, the J end lost 7 bases, and 13 bases lay between the germline ends. Germline V gene data show CDR1 as LNHDA and CDR2 as SQIVND (reference sequence). The CDR3 sequence: CASSIQGLGQPQHF. In nucleotides, the CDR3 is TGTGCCAGTAGTATCCAGGGGTTGGGACAGCCCCAGCATTTT.

The chain is built from TRBV27 and TRBJ2-5, with D tentatively TRBD1 (6 bases). From germline, CDR1 is MNHEY and CDR2 SMNVEV (reference sequence). Trimming took off 1 base at V and 5 bases at J, with 23 bases between the two ends. This CDR3 is built from 18 residues. The CDR3 DNA follows: TGTGCCAGCAGTTTATTATCATGGGGGCGGTCGAAACGGGAGACCCAGTACTTC. Amino acids: CASSLLSWGRSKRETQYF.

V gene TRBV29-1 combines with J gene TRBJ2-3; a possible D gene is TRBD2 (5 bases). This CDR3 is 14 amino acids long. The germline V and J ends were trimmed by 5 bases and 0 bases, with 12 bases remaining between them. The V gene's germline CDR1 is SQVTM and CDR2 ANQGSEA. In DNA, the CDR3 is TGCAGCGTTTTCGGACGGACTAGCACAGATACGCAGTATTTT. Residues: CSVFGRTSTDTQYF.

The CDR3 sequence is CASSPAGQSISYEQYF. For the CDR3, the DNA is TGTGCCAGCTCACCTGCGGGTCAAAGCATTTCCTACGAGCAGTACTTC. The V gene is TRBV18, the J gene TRBJ2-7; D might be TRBD2 (5 bases). CDR1 and CDR2 from the germline V gene are KGHSH and LQKENI. V was trimmed by 3 bases and J by 1 base, leaving 16 bases between them. This CDR3 comprises 16 residues.

V and J are TRBV27 and TRBJ1-4; D is ambiguous. Germline V gives CDR1 MNHEY, CDR2 SMNVEV (reference sequence). CDR3 length: 15 amino acids. Trimming took 5 bases from V and 2 from J, leaving 12 bases between them. The DNA for the CDR3 is TGTGCCAGCAGTGCCATTATAGGTACTAATGAAAAACTGTTTTTT. Protein: CASSAIIGTNEKLFF.

This clone was seen a single time. The chain links TRBV7-9 to TRBJ2-4, with 9 bases identical to TRBD1. The CDR3 has 13 amino acids. CDR1 and CDR2 from the germline V gene are SEHNR and FQNEAQ (reference sequence). The V and J ends lost 8 bases and 5 bases, in that order; junction bases with no gene match: 4. CDR3 sequence reads: CASRDRDENIQYF. The CDR3 coding sequence is TGTGCCAGCCGGGACAGGGATGAAAACATTCAGTACTTC.

The rearrangement links TRBV27 to TRBJ1-4, with a possible D match to TRBD1 (5 bases). V lost 2 bases, J lost 1 base, and 11 bases lay in between. The V gene's germline CDR1 is MNHEY and CDR2 SMNVEV (reference sequence). This CDR3 has 16 amino acids. Here the CDR3 reads CASSLRGQKTNEKLFF. The CDR3, as DNA: TGTGCCAGCAGTTTAAGGGGTCAGAAAACTAATGAAAAACTGTTTTTT.

Concerning this clone itself: This CDR3 is also generated by other DNA sequences in the sample. This chain uses TRBV7-2 with TRBJ2-7, with TRBD1 matching over 10 bases. The CDR3 length is 14 residues. J lost 2 bases, V lost 5 bases, and 3 bases had no gene match. CDR1 SGHTA and CDR2 FQGNSA come from the germline V gene. DNA for the CDR3: TGTGCCAGCAGCGCCGGGACAGGGGCCTACGAGCAGTACTTC. It translates to CASSAGTGAYEQYF.

This chain links TRBV29-1 with TRBJ2-5; 9 bases fit TRBD2. The CDR3 spans 14 residues. Germline CDR1 SQVTM, CDR2 ANQGSEA. Trimming removed 4 bases from V and 1 base from J; junction bases left unmatched: 4. The CDR3 DNA follows: TGCAGCGTTGTAGCGGGGGACCCCCAAGAGACCCAGTACTTC. This encodes CSVVAGDPQETQYF.

This clone was picked up a small number of times. The chain is built from TRBV4-1 and TRBJ1-6, with D maybe TRBD1 (6 bases). This CDR3 has 16 amino acids. Germline V gene sequence: CDR1 MGHRA, CDR2 YSYEKL. With 0 bases removed from V and 2 bases from J, the gap between germline ends came to 8 bases. The chain's CDR3 is CASSQDTGTYNSPLHF. CDR3 nucleotide sequence: TGCGCCAGCAGCCAAGATACAGGGACCTATAATTCACCCCTCCACTTT.

V usage is TRBV5-6 and J usage is TRBJ1-1, with D possibly TRBD1 on 5 matching bases. There are 13 residues in the CDR3. The ends were cut back, 3 bases at V and 4 bases at J, with 10 bases in the middle. Germline V gene data show CDR1 as SGHDT and CDR2 as YYEEEE. The CDR3 bases are TGTGCCAGCAGCTCCAGGGACGGCACTGAAGCTTTCTTT. It is translated as CASSSRDGTEAFF.

The gene calls are TRBV10-1 and TRBJ2-1, with 13 bases fitting TRBD2. The CDR3 covers 15 residues. Germline-derived CDR1 and CDR2 are WNHNN and SYGVQD (reference sequence). Losses at the gene ends were 7 bases for V and 3 bases for J; bases not matched to a gene: 3. The CDR3 DNA sequence: TGCGCCAGCATTACTAGCGGGAGGGTCTACAATGAGCAGTTCTTC. Protein sequence: CASITSGRVYNEQFF.

The V and J genes are TRBV2 and TRBJ1-3; 12 bases line up with TRBD1. With V trimmed by 6 bases and J by 0 bases, 9 bases remained unmatched. Germline V gene lookup returns CDR1 SNHLY and CDR2 FYNNEI. This CDR3 has 18 amino acids. CDR3 residues: CASRGRDRGLSSGNTIYF. DNA of the CDR3: TGTGCCAGCAGGGGGAGGGACAGGGGGCTTAGCTCTGGAAACACCATATATTTT.

V and J are TRBV7-9 and TRBJ2-1; D perhaps matches TRBD2 (6 bases). Trimming left V 5 bases short and J 0 bases short, with 14 bases between. The CDR3 is 16 residues long. Germline V CDR1 and CDR2: SEHNR, FQNEAQ (reference sequence). DNA of the CDR3: TGTGCCAGCAGCGCAGGACTACCTAGCTCCTACAATGAGCAGTTCTTC. It encodes CASSAGLPSSYNEQFF.

The V gene is TRBV14, the J gene TRBJ2-7; D is possibly TRBD2 (6 bases). There are 16 residues in the CDR3. Germline CDR1 is SGHDN and CDR2 is FVKESK. Trimming took 0 bases from V and 0 from J, leaving 12 bases between them. The CDR3 protein is CASSQDGWRGSYEQYF. CDR3 sequence (DNA): TGTGCCAGCAGCCAAGATGGTTGGCGGGGCTCCTACGAGCAGTACTTC. Supplemented by reference TRBV14 and TRBJ2-7, the full variable domain reads EAGVTQFPSHSVIEKGQTVTLRCDPISGHDNLYWYRRVMGKEIKFLLHFVKESKQDESGMPNNRFLAERTGGTYSTLKVQPAELEDSGVYFCASSQDGWRGSYEQYFGPGTRLTVT.

This clone was seen a few times. Additional DNA sequences in this sample encode the identical CDR3. The V and J genes are TRBV5-6 and TRBJ2-7, with D unclear. Germline CDR1 reads SGHDT; CDR2 reads YYEEEE. Trimming left V 2 bases short and J 1 base short, with 7 bases between. This CDR3 contains 13 residues. Written as DNA, the CDR3 is TGTGCCAGCAGCTTTGGGCAGTCCTACGAGCAGTACTTC. Translation gives CASSFGQSYEQYF.